These 14 T cell receptor beta chains originate from one sample sequenced in a study of blood T cells in healthy people across ages. Using a J-beta primer mix together with a sample-barcoded 5' primer, a second PCR was run for roughly 6 to 12 cycles. TCRdb redid the calling of the 5' RACE reads with MiXCR, one entry per CDR3 protein. Among roughly 730,000 distinct CDR3 sequences listed, roughly three fifths were seen once. Input material: blood. These TCRs come from a man aged 40-55 years in good health.

This clonotype has only a few counts. V and J are TRBV18 and TRBJ2-5; D possibly matches TRBD1 or TRBD2 (6 bases each). Germline V gives CDR1 KGHSH, CDR2 LQKENI. Trimming removed 3 bases from V and 4 bases from J, with 12 bases in between. This CDR3 region has 14 residues. CDR3 residues: CASSPRGGTETQYF. CDR3 in DNA: TGTGCCAGCTCACCCCGAGGGGGGACAGAGACCCAGTACTTC.

The genes are TRBV6-1 and TRBJ2-1; 14 nucleotides align to TRBD2. Germline-derived CDR1 and CDR2 are MNHNS and SASEGT. V shed 6 bases and J 3 bases; nucleotides not matched to a gene: 16. This CDR3 has 20 residues. The CDR3 here is CASSLYEGLAGVPFYNEQFF. DNA for the CDR3: TGTGCCAGCAGCCTCTATGAGGGACTAGCGGGAGTCCCGTTCTACAATGAGCAGTTCTTC.

The V gene is TRBV9, the J gene TRBJ2-3, with D uncertain. Trimming stripped 4 bases from V and 2 bases from J, with 11 bases between. Germline V gives CDR1 SGDLS, CDR2 YYNGEE. There are 14 residues in the CDR3. This CDR3 is CASSPHIVTDTQYF. CDR3 in DNA: TGTGCCAGCAGCCCACATATTGTCACAGATACGCAGTATTTT.

This CDR3 is CSVERDTHTGELFF. The CDR3 bases are TGCAGCGTTGAGAGGGACACACACACCGGGGAGCTGTTTTTT. This chain uses TRBV29-1 with TRBJ2-2, with a tentative D call TRBD1 (6 bases). Germline V gives CDR1 SQVTM, CDR2 ANQGSEA. This CDR3 has 14 residues. V was shortened by 3 bases and J by 3 bases, with 11 bases between the two germline ends.

V gene TRBV6-2 or TRBV6-3 combines with J gene TRBJ2-1, with 16 nucleotides matching TRBD2. Germline CDR1 MNHEY, CDR2 SVGEGT. The junction had 5 bases not matched to a gene; V was cut back by 5 bases and J by 4 bases. The CDR3 is 17 amino acids. In DNA, the CDR3 is TGTGCCAGCAGTCCTGGGACTAGCGGGAGGGATTACAATGAGCAGTTCTTC. Encoded protein: CASSPGTSGRDYNEQFF.

The V and J genes are TRBV20-1 and TRBJ1-1, with D hard to call. The V gene lost 0 bases and the J gene lost 3 bases, with 14 bases spanning the gap. The CDR3 has 15 residues. Looked up from germline, CDR1 is DFQATT and CDR2 is SNEGSKA (reference sequence). The CDR3 DNA reads as TGCAGTGCTAGAGATCATCGGCAGACACACACTGAAGCTTTCTTT. It codes for CSARDHRQTHTEAFF.

The chain uses TRBV28 and TRBJ2-2, with 7 positions matching TRBD2. Per germline, CDR1 MDHEN and CDR2 SYDVKM. The CDR3 is made up of 17 amino acids. V lost 5 bases, J lost 0 bases, and 9 bases stayed unmatched. The CDR3 is CASSPSTSPANTGELFF. The CDR3, as DNA: TGTGCCAGCAGTCCCTCGACTAGCCCGGCGAACACCGGGGAGCTGTTTTTT.

The chain has TRBV29-1 and TRBJ2-1, with D possibly matching TRBD2 (6 bases). This CDR3 is 14 amino acids long. Trimming left V 6 bases short and J 2 bases short, with 14 bases between. The V gene's germline CDR1 is SQVTM and CDR2 ANQGSEA. As DNA, the CDR3 is TGCAGCGTAGCCGGGACTCCTACCTACAATGAGCAGTTCTTC. This sequence encodes CSVAGTPTYNEQFF.

The table lists this clonotype with a count of one. V is TRBV4-1 and J is TRBJ1-1; 8 bases map to TRBD1. CDR1 and CDR2 from the germline V gene are MGHRA and YSYEKL. The V gene end was trimmed by 0 bases and the J gene end by 0 bases; junction bases not matched to a gene: 6. CDR3 length: 17 residues. Here the CDR3 reads CASSQERQGMVNTEAFF. The CDR3 DNA reads as TGCGCCAGCAGCCAAGAGCGACAGGGGATGGTGAACACTGAAGCTTTCTTT.

As regards this clonotype: This may be a read error: a much more frequent sequence differs by one nucleotide. The chain employs TRBV5-1 and TRBJ2-3; 8 nucleotides agree with TRBD2. The CDR3 extends over 16 amino acids. V gave up 4 bases and J gave up 2 bases; unmatched junction bases: 9. Germline CDR1 SGHRS, CDR2 YFSETQ. Here the CDR3 reads CASSLGLEVNTDTQYF. CDR3 DNA sequence: TGCGCCAGCAGCCTGGGACTAGAGGTAAACACAGATACGCAGTATTTT.

A remark on this clonotype: A clone one base away is much larger, so this may be a read error. The genes are TRBV7-9 and TRBJ2-5; 7 nucleotides agree with TRBD1. Germline values: CDR1 SEHNR, CDR2 FQNEAQ (reference sequence). The CDR3 sequence is 15 residues long. With V trimmed by 2 bases and J by 0 bases, 3 bases remained unmatched. The CDR3 DNA is TGTGCCAGCAGCTTACCCGGGACAGACCAAGAGACCCAGTACTTC. This encodes CASSLPGTDQETQYF.

The V gene is TRBV29-1, the J gene TRBJ1-1, with a possible D match to TRBD1 (6 bases). Trimming left V 7 bases short and J 5 bases short, with 17 bases between. The CDR3 has 13 amino acids. CDR1 is SQVTM and CDR2 is ANQGSEA in the germline V gene. CDR3 amino acids: CSASRGSGTEAFF. The CDR3 region has the DNA TGCAGCGCCTCCAGGGGCTCCGGGACTGAAGCTTTCTTT.

The chain recombines TRBV4-2 with TRBJ2-7; D ambiguous. The CDR3 runs 14 residues. The germline V and J ends were trimmed by 0 bases and 4 bases, with 10 bases remaining between them. Germline CDR1 is LGHNA and CDR2 is YNFKEQ. The CDR3 spells CASSQEIPPYEQYF. The CDR3 DNA reads TGTGCCAGCAGCCAAGAAATACCGCCTTACGAGCAGTACTTC.

A remark on this clonotype: A much more abundant neighbour one base away suggests this may be a read error. The chain couples TRBV15 to TRBJ2-6, with a weak D call TRBD1 (5 bases). Germline V CDR1 and CDR2: LNHNV, YYDKDF (reference sequence). The CDR3 is made up of 15 amino acids. The CDR3, as DNA: TGTGCCACCAGCAGAAATGACGGTGGGGCCAACGTCCCGACTTTC. Protein: CATSRNDGGANVPTF.